This T cell receptor beta chain was sequenced for a study of CD8+CD57+ T cells in acquired aplastic anemia. Study summary: Mean yield of DNA from sorted CD4+ and CD8+ cells was 3 to 3.5 ug.

As concerns this clonotype: Its antigen is as yet unknown.

General study findings and limits: The same twenty-nine CD8+ CDR3 sequences occurred in patients and in controls.

V shed 0 bases and J shed 3 bases, with 14 bases lying between them. The germline CDR1 and CDR2 sequences are LNHNV and YYDKDF (reference sequence). CDR3 size: 16 residues. Profiling that covered TCR beta VDJ and CDR3 relied on genomic DNA as its template. One entry per CDR3 protein, called by TCRdb with MiXCR from the reads. This table has 200,000 to 250,000 distinct CDR3 sequences, 61% appearing once. Source material: sorted CD4+, CD8+, or CD8+CD57+ T cells (not recorded which) from PBMCs. The chain uses TRBV15 and TRBJ1-1, with TRBD1 as a possible D gene (6 bases). This TCR came from a human donor in good health. The CDR3 region has the DNA TGTGCCACCAGCAGAGATCAAGGGGGGTTGGACACTGAAGCTTTCTTT. It yields the protein CATSRDQGGLDTEAFF.